These T cell receptor beta chains were read from a single sample in a study of blood T cell repertoires in COVID-19. Measured with immunoSEQ multiplex PCR; TCRdb has only the in-frame clones, and not every one. Here the sample spans under 200,000 clones, more than 75% being singletons. The sequencing sample was made of peripheral blood. The receptor source for this set is a woman aged 60-70 years with COVID-19, enrolled during active disease. CDR3s leave out the opening cysteine and the closing phenylalanine or tryptophan. Clone size is given for some rows only: seen once, a few or many times, or a class if the clone is expanded.

cdr3_aa | j_call | v_call | clone_size
ASSQAGPGYGYT | TRBJ1-2 | TRBV3-1/TRBV3-2 | .
ASSWDRDYEQY | TRBJ2-7 | TRBV6-5 | few
ASAGQANTGELF | TRBJ2-2 | TRBV5-1 | once
ASSQDLFYSGNTIY | TRBJ1-3 | TRBV14 | .
ASSPPRMIEAF | TRBJ1-1 | TRBV18 | .
ASSQYAGTEAF | TRBJ1-1 | TRBV6-5 | .
ASSLTGMRDSPLH | TRBJ1-6 | TRBV7-8 | many
ASKLNRGQDTEAF | TRBJ1-1 | TRBV4-1 | once
ASSARQGGNSPLH | TRBJ1-6 | TRBV7-6 | .
ASSYSRHQVKNEQF | TRBJ2-1 | TRBV6-5 | .
ASSREGGTEAF | TRBJ1-1 | TRBV7-9 | .
ASRTQAPDAIYGYT | TRBJ1-2 | TRBV6-6 | .
ASSWGGEGNQPQH | TRBJ1-5 | TRBV5-1 | .
ASSFTGNTGELF | TRBJ2-2 | TRBV27 | .
SVFGQGGFTDTQY | TRBJ2-3 | TRBV29-1 | .
ASSYSIGTGDEKLF | TRBJ1-4 | TRBV6-5 | .
ASSLVSGNTEAF | TRBJ1-1 | TRBV5-1 | .
ASRGGEHGYT | TRBJ1-2 | TRBV19 | .
ASTRAGANTGELF | TRBJ2-2 | TRBV6-5 | .
ASSTGQGLYGYT | TRBJ1-2 | TRBV27 | .